This TCR beta chain was sequenced in a study of blood T cell repertoires in COVID-19. V lost 1 base to trimming and J lost 6 bases, with 15 bases between them. Looked up from germline, CDR1 is MGHDK and CDR2 is SYGVNS. The CDR3 covers 15 residues. In the original workflow: It was from reference gene primer amplification that nucleated cell counts were estimated. Method: immunoSEQ multiplex PCR; TCRdb's copy keeps in-frame clones and lacks some. V and J calls and clone size come straight from that table; D and trimming were deduced from the DNA. Of 45,000 to 60,000 clones detected, roughly nine tenths appear once; the ten largest clones hold 6% to 6.5%.

This chain connects TRBV25-1 to TRBJ1-2; TRBD1 might be the D (6 bases). Sample: peripheral blood. This TCR came from a man between 65 and 85 years old with active COVID-19. CDR3 loop: CASSESARDTNGYTF. The CDR3 DNA follows: TGTGCCAGCAGTGAATCGGCCAGGGACACCAATGGCTACACCTTC.